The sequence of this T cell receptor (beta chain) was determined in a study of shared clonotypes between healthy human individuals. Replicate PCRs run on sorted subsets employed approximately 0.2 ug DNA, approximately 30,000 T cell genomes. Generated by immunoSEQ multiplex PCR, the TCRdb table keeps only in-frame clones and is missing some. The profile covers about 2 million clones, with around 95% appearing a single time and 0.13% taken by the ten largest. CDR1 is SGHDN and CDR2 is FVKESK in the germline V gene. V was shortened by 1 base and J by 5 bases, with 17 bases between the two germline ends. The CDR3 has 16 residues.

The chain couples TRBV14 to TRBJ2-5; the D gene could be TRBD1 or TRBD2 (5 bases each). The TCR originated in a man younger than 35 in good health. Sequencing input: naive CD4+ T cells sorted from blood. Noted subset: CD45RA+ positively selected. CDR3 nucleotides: TGTGCCAGCAGCCAAGGAGGGAGCTATCCAGGGGAGACCCAGTACTTC. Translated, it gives CASSQGGSYPGETQYF.